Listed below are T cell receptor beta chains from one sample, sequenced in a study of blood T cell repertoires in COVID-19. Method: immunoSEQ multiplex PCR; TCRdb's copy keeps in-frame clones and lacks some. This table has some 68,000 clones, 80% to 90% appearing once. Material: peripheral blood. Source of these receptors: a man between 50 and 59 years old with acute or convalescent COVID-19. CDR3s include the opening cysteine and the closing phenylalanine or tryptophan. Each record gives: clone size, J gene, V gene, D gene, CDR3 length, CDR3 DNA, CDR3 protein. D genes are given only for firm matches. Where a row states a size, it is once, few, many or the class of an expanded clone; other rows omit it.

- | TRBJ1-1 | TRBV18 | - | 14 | TGTGCCAGCTCATACGGGACAAAGAACACTGAAGCTTTCTTT | CASSYGTKNTEAFF
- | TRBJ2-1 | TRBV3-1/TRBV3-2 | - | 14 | TGTGCCAGCAGCCAGGGTGGCAGGGTGGATGAGCAGTTCTTC | CASSQGGRVDEQFF
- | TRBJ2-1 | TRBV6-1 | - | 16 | TGTGCCAGCAGTGAAGCCTGGCTAGCCCCCTACAATGAGCAGTTCTTC | CASSEAWLAPYNEQFF
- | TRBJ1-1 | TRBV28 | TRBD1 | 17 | TGTGCCAGCAGTTCTCGACAGGGGTCGAAGGGGTACACTGAAGCTTTCTTT | CASSSRQGSKGYTEAFF
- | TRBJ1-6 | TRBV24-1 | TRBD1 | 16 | TGTGCCATTGGGACAGGATCAAGCTCCTATAATTCACCCCTCCACTTT | CAIGTGSSSYNSPLHF
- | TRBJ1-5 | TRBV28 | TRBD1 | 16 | TGTGCCAGCAGTCCATGGGGCAGGGGGCACAATCAGCCCCAGCATTTT | CASSPWGRGHNQPQHF
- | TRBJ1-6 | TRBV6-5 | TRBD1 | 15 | TGTGCCAGCAGGCGACAGGGGTCCTATAATTCACCCCTCCACTTT | CASRRQGSYNSPLHF
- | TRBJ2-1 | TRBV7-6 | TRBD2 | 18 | TGTGCCAGCAGCGTAGCTATGCCGGGACTAGCGCCGAGCAATGAGCAGTTCTTC | CASSVAMPGLAPSNEQFF
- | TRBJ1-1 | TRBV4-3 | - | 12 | TGCGCCAGCAGCCACCCCCAGGGTGAAGCTTTCTTT | CASSHPQGEAFF
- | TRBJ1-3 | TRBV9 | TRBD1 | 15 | TGTGCCAGCAGCGCTCTCAGGGGGCCTGGAAACACCATATATTTT | CASSALRGPGNTIYF
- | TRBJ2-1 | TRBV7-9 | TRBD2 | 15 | TGTGCCAGCAGCATGACTAGCGGGAGTTTGAATGAGCAGTTCTTC | CASSMTSGSLNEQFF
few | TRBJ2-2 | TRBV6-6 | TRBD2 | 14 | TGTGCCGGAGGGACTAGCGGGGACACCGGGGAGCTGTTTTTT | CAGGTSGDTGELFF
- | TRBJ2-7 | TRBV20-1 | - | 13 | TGCAGTGCTAGTAAGGGGCCAGCCTACGAGCAGTACTTC | CSASKGPAYEQYF
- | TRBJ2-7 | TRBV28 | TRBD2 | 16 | TGTGCCAGCAGTCCCGCGGTAGCGGGAGGTCCGTACGAGCAGTACTTC | CASSPAVAGGPYEQYF
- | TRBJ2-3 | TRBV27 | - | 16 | TGTGCCAGCAGTGCCTTGACCGGGGTATACAGAGATACGCAGTATTTT | CASSALTGVYRDTQYF
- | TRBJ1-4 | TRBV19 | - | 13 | TGTGCCAGCTCTGACCAGGGTAATGAAAAACTGTTTTTT | CASSDQGNEKLFF
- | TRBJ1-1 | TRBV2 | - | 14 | TGTGCCAGCAGTCTTCAGGGGATGAACACTGAAGCTTTCTTT | CASSLQGMNTEAFF
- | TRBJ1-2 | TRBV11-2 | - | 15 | TGTGCCAGCAGCTCGTCTCAGACAGTGGGCTATGGCTACACCTTC | CASSSSQTVGYGYTF
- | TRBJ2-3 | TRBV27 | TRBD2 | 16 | TGTGCCAGCAGTCGGATAGCGGGAGGGAACACAGATACGCAGTATTTT | CASSRIAGGNTDTQYF
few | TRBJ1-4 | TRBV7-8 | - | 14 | TGTGCCAGCAGCTTAAGGGGCGTTCGGGAAAAACTGTTTTTT | CASSLRGVREKLFF
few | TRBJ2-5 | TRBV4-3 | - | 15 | TGCGCCAGCAGCCAAGATCGAACAGTTAGGGAGACCCAGTACTTC | CASSQDRTVRETQYF
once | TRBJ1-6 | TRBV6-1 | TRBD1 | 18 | TGTGCCAGCAGTGAAAGGGACAGCCGTTTCTCCTATAATTCACCCCTCCACTTT | CASSERDSRFSYNSPLHF
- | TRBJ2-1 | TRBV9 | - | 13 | TGTGCCAGCAGCGTAGATAAGGGGGATGAGCAGTTCTTC | CASSVDKGDEQFF
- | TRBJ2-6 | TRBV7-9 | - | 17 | TGTGCCAGCCCCCCCGGCGCGGAGGGCTCTGGGGCCAACGTCCTGACTTTC | CASPPGAEGSGANVLTF
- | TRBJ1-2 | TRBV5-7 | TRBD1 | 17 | TGTGCCAGCAGCCACCAACCCGGGACAGGGGGGTACTATGGCTACACCTTC | CASSHQPGTGGYYGYTF
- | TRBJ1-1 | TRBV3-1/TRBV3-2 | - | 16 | TGTGCCAGCAGCCAATTTGGCGGGGGCCACCACACTGAAGCTTTCTTT | CASSQFGGGHHTEAFF
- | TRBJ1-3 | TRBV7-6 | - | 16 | TGTGCCAGCAGCCCGGCGGGACGTCTCTCTGGAAACACCATATATTTT | CASSPAGRLSGNTIYF
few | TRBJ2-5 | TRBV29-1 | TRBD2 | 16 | TGCAGCCTCCGGGGACTAGCGGGACGCGGACAAGAGACCCAGTACTTC | CSLRGLAGRGQETQYF